This T cell receptor (beta chain) was documented in a study of blood T cells in healthy people across ages. Together with a sample-barcoded 5' primer, a J-beta primer mix was included in a second PCR lasting about 7 to 11 cycles. TCRdb processed the 5' RACE reads anew with MiXCR; each CDR3 protein has one entry. The sample holds about 930,000 distinct CDR3 sequences, 25% to 30% seen once. Germline lookup yields CDR1 KGHDR and CDR2 SFDVKD. The length of the CDR3 is 12 residues. These data also featured in a second study, about T cells of mothers and their children.

J is TRBJ2-5 and V is TRBV24-1; 9 bases line up with TRBD1. The J call may not be correct, given that the DNA end is closer to TRBJ2-7. Material: blood. The source of this sequence is a middle-aged woman in good health. The DNA of the CDR3 is TGTGCCACCGCGGACAGGGGAAACGAGCAGTACTTC. It codes for CATADRGNEQYF.